This entry concerns a single T cell receptor beta chain. The sample comes from a study of T cells in tuberculosis. The protocol was immunoSEQ multiplex PCR, while the TCRdb copy is restricted to in-frame clones and leaves out a portion. In the table there are roughly 7,100 clones, 95% of which are singletons. Active tuberculosis patients were new diagnoses, HIV-seronegative, South African, and aged 18 years or older. Looked up from germline, CDR1 is MNHNS and CDR2 is SASEGT. The CDR3 has 16 residues. Trimming shortened V by 2 bases and J by 0 bases, and 13 bases separated the two germline ends. The sample taken for sequencing was PBMCs. V gene TRBV6-1 combines with J gene TRBJ1-2; D might be TRBD1 (5 bases). This clonotype originated in an adult with tuberculosis. CDR3 in amino acids: CASSETYGTPNYGYTF. DNA for the CDR3: TGTGCCAGCAGTGAAACTTACGGGACTCCTAACTATGGCTACACCTTC.